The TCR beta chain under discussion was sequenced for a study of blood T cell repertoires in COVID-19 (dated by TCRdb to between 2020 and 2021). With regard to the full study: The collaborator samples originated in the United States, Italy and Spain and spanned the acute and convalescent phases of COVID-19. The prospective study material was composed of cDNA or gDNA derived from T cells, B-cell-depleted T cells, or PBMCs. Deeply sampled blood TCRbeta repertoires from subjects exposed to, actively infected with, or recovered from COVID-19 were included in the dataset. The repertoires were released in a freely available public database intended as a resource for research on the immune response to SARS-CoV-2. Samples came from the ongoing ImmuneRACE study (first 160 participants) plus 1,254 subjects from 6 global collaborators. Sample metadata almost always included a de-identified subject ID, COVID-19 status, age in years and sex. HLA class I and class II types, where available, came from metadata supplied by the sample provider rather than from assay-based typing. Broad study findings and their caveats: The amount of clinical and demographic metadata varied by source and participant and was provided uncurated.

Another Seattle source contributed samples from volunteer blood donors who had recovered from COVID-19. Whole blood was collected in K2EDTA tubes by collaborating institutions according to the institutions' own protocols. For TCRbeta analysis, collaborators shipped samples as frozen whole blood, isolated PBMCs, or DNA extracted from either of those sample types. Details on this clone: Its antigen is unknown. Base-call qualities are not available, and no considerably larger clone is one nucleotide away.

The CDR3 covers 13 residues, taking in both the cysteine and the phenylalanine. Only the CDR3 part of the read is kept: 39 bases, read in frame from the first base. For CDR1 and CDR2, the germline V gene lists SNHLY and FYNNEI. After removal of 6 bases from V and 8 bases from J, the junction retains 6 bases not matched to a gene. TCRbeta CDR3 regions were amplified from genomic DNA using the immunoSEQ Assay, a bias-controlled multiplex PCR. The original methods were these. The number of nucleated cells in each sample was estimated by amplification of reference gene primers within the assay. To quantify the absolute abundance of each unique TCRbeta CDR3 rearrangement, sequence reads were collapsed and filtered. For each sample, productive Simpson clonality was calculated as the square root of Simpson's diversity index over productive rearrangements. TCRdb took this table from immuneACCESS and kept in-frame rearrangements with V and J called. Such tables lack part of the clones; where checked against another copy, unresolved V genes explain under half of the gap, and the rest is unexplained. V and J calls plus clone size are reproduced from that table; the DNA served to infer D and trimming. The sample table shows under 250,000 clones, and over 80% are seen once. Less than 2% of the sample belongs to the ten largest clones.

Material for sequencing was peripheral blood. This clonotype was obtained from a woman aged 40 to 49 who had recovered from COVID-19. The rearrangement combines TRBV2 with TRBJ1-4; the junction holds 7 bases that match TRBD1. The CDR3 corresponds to CASRAGTVEKLFF. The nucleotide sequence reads TGTGCCAGCAGGGCCGGGACAGTAGAAAAACTGTTTTTT.